This is a list of T cell receptor beta chains from one sample in a study of cytomegalovirus exposure and HLA in healthy donors. This table comes from immunoSEQ multiplex PCR, and its TCRdb copy is limited to in-frame clones, with some not included. The table shows about 160,000 clones, with just under 75% occurring only once. What was sequenced was PBMCs. The receptors shown here come from a woman between 18 and 29 years old in good health and CMV-seronegative. CDR3s include the opening cysteine and the closing phenylalanine or tryptophan. The order of the fields is CDR3 protein, CDR3 DNA, J gene, CDR3 length, D gene, V gene, clone size. The D gene is left open where the match is weak. Clone sizes are given selectively: once, few, many, or a class where the clone is expanded.

CASGPGQGGTDTQYF TGTGCCAGCGGCCCGGGACAGGGGGGGACAGATACGCAGTATTTT TRBJ2-3 15 TRBD1 TRBV13 NA
CASSHSVAGVGETQYF TGTGCCAGCTCCCACTCAGTAGCGGGAGTAGGGGAGACCCAGTACTTC TRBJ2-5 16 TRBD2 TRBV18 NA
CASSPAGSPAEAFF TGTGCCAGCAGCCCTGCGGGCTCGCCGGCTGAAGCTTTCTTT TRBJ1-1 14 NA TRBV7-8 NA
CASSLLRGGYNEQFF TGTGCCAGCAGCTTACTGCGGGGGGGCTACAATGAGCAGTTCTTC TRBJ2-1 15 TRBD2 TRBV7-2 NA
CASSAAQGTTEAFF TGTGCCAGCAGCGCAGCACAGGGCACCACTGAAGCTTTCTTT TRBJ1-1 14 NA TRBV7-2 NA
CASSRAGELFF TGTGCCAGCAGCCGCGCCGGGGAGCTGTTTTTT TRBJ2-2 11 NA TRBV9 NA
CASRILHTGSGELFF TGTGCCAGCAGGATCCTACATACGGGATCCGGGGAGCTGTTTTTT TRBJ2-2 15 NA TRBV27 NA
CASSERGTSPFTDTQYF TGTGCCAGCAGCGAGAGAGGGACTAGCCCCTTCACAGATACGCAGTATTTT TRBJ2-3 17 TRBD2 TRBV9 NA
CASSLLSHGEAFF TGTGCCAGCAGCTTATTAAGCCACGGTGAAGCTTTCTTT TRBJ1-1 13 NA TRBV7-3 few
CASSVPTVNYGYTF TGTGCCAGCAGCGTCCCGACAGTAAACTATGGCTACACCTTC TRBJ1-2 14 NA TRBV2 NA
CASSSKRTGRNYGYTF TGTGCCAGCAGTTCGAAACGGACAGGCCGGAACTATGGCTACACCTTC TRBJ1-2 16 TRBD1 TRBV28 NA
CASRGQAREQYF TGTGCCAGCAGGGGACAGGCTCGCGAGCAGTACTTC TRBJ2-7 12 TRBD1 TRBV2 few
CASRGGHSQYF TGTGCCAGCAGAGGGGGACACTCGCAGTATTTT TRBJ2-3 11 NA TRBV9 NA
CASSLGSAAQETQYF TGCGCCAGCAGCTTAGGTTCGGCGGCGCAAGAGACCCAGTACTTC TRBJ2-5 15 NA TRBV5-1 NA
CASSPLPRVDYGYTF TGTGCCAGCAGCCCCCTCCCACGGGTGGACTATGGCTACACCTTC TRBJ1-2 15 NA TRBV7-2 NA
CASSYREGDTQYF TGTGCCAGCAGTTACAGGGAGGGGGATACGCAGTATTTT TRBJ2-3 13 NA TRBV27 few
CASSNREYQPQHF TGTGCCAGCAGCAACAGGGAGTATCAGCCCCAGCATTTT TRBJ1-5 13 NA TRBV27 few
CASSDHPGMNTEAFF TGTGCCAGCAGCGACCACCCAGGGATGAACACTGAAGCTTTCTTT TRBJ1-1 15 NA TRBV9 few
CASRTGDDYGYTF TGTGCCAGCAGGACAGGGGATGACTATGGCTACACCTTC TRBJ1-2 13 TRBD1 TRBV2 NA
CASSFPGSGPYNEQFF TGTGCCAGCAGCTTCCCTGGGAGCGGGCCATACAATGAGCAGTTCTTC TRBJ2-1 16 NA TRBV11-3 NA
CASSRQRTEAFF TGTGCCAGCAGTAGACAGAGGACTGAAGCTTTCTTT TRBJ1-1 12 NA TRBV28 NA
CASSRDRGPGGYGYTF TGTGCCAGTAGCCGGGACAGGGGTCCCGGGGGCTATGGCTACACCTTC TRBJ1-2 16 TRBD1 TRBV19 once
CASSRAGGSYNEQFF TGTGCCAGCAGCCGAGCGGGAGGCTCCTACAATGAGCAGTTCTTC TRBJ2-1 15 TRBD2 TRBV11-2 once
CASSIGPRGGNQPQHF TGTGCCAGTAGTATAGGACCCAGGGGTGGCAATCAGCCCCAGCATTTT TRBJ1-5 16 NA TRBV19 NA
CASRAQATELSEAFF TGCGCCAGCAGGGCCCAGGCGACAGAGCTATCTGAAGCTTTCTTT TRBJ1-1 15 NA TRBV4-3 NA
CAILSTSGTYNEQFF TGTGCCATTCTTTCAACTAGCGGCACCTACAATGAGCAGTTCTTC TRBJ2-1 15 TRBD2 TRBV10-3 NA
CASSLEREGTDTQYF TGTGCCAGCAGCTTGGAACGGGAGGGAACCGATACGCAGTATTTT TRBJ2-3 15 TRBD2 TRBV5-4 NA
CASSARAGRPDTQYF TGTGCCAGCAGCGCCCGGGCCGGGAGACCAGATACGCAGTATTTT TRBJ2-3 15 NA TRBV7-2 NA
CASSDPASGGVTYEQYF TGTGCCAGCAGTGATCCGGCTAGCGGGGGTGTTACCTACGAGCAGTACTTC TRBJ2-7 17 TRBD2 TRBV2 few
CASSPGTGGNEQFF TGTGCCAGCTCACCCGGGACAGGTGGGAATGAGCAGTTCTTC TRBJ2-1 14 TRBD1 TRBV18 NA
CASSLGSGFTDTQYF TGTGCCAGCAGCTTAGGGAGCGGGTTCACAGATACGCAGTATTTT TRBJ2-3 15 NA TRBV7-7 NA
CASSFAPQSPADTQYF TGCGCCAGCAGCTTCGCACCTCAGTCCCCCGCAGATACGCAGTATTTT TRBJ2-3 16 NA TRBV5-1 NA
CSVDRGNTEAFF TGCAGCGTTGACAGGGGGAACACTGAAGCTTTCTTT TRBJ1-1 12 NA TRBV29-1 NA
CASRTGTSGGETQYF TGTGCCAGTAGAACCGGGACTAGCGGAGGGGAGACCCAGTACTTC TRBJ2-5 15 TRBD2 TRBV19 NA
CAISESNTNTEAFF TGTGCCATCAGTGAGTCAAATACAAACACTGAAGCTTTCTTT TRBJ1-1 14 NA TRBV10-3 NA
CASSLRRGEKLFF TGTGCCAGCAGCCTCCGAAGGGGTGAAAAACTGTTTTTT TRBJ1-4 13 NA TRBV4-2 NA
CASSSGLRIVDEQFF TGCGCCAGCAGCTCGGGACTCAGGATAGTCGATGAGCAGTTCTTC TRBJ2-1 15 NA TRBV5-1 NA